These 24 T cell receptor beta chains share one sample of origin, sequenced in a study of T cells after yellow fever vaccination. TCRdb passed the 5' RACE reads through MiXCR, listing each CDR3 protein once. The sample has more than 65,000 distinct CDR3 sequences, approximately 5.9% seen once. Specimen: CD4+ T cells sorted from PBMCs, collected about 2 weeks after the first yellow fever vaccination. All receptors come from a young man who received the YFV17D yellow fever vaccine.

This clonotype was observed once. A much larger clone differs by one base, so this may be a read error. In DNA, the CDR3 is TGTGCCAGCAGCTTTGCCCTTCTAGCGGGGGCCCGACGGACCCTGTACTTC. This sequence encodes CASSFALLAGARRTLYF. J is TRBJ2-5 and V is TRBV7-2, with TRBD2 identical over 10 bases. CDR3 size: 17 residues. CDR1 and CDR2 (germline): SGHTA, FQGNSA.

This clonotype was seen repeatedly, ten times or more. This chain connects TRBV6-6 to TRBJ1-2; a weak D match, TRBD1 (5 bases). Per the germline V gene, CDR1 is MNHNY and CDR2 is SVGAGI (reference sequence). The CDR3 covers 13 residues. V dropped 2 bases and J dropped 4 bases, with 8 bases sitting between them. CDR3 sequence (DNA): TGTGCCAGCAGTTACATTGGGACCTATGGCTACACCTTC. It specifies CASSYIGTYGYTF.

This clonotype was counted many times. This chain connects TRBV12-3 or TRBV12-4 to TRBJ2-7, with D unresolved. V was trimmed by 2 bases and J by 0 bases, leaving 5 bases between them. The CDR3 has 13 amino acids. The CDR3 DNA sequence: TGTGCCAGCAGTTTAACGGCCTCCTACGAGCAGTACTTC. Residues: CASSLTASYEQYF.

This clonotype was observed many times. The chain links TRBV18 to TRBJ1-2; 7 nucleotides line up with TRBD1. Per the germline V gene, CDR1 is KGHSH and CDR2 is LQKENI. This CDR3 has 14 residues. Germline trimming cut 3 bases from V and 6 bases from J; bases unmatched to any gene: 7. CDR3 sequence (DNA): TGTGCCAGCTCACCCCGGGACAGTGCTGATGGCTACACCTTC. Translating it yields CASSPRDSADGYTF.

This clonotype came up many times. The chain recombines TRBV5-1 with TRBJ2-5, with TRBD2 identical over 11 bases. This CDR3 region has 16 residues. V was pared by 0 bases and J by 4 bases, with 5 bases of the junction left unmatched. CDR1 SGHRS and CDR2 YFSETQ come from the germline V gene. The CDR3 spells CASSLARLAGGETQYF. As DNA, the CDR3 is TGCGCCAGCAGCTTGGCCCGTCTAGCGGGGGGAGAGACCCAGTACTTC.

This clonotype was detected ten times or more. The V gene is TRBV10-3, the J gene TRBJ2-4; weak D call: TRBD2 (5 bases). This CDR3 has 12 residues. The germline gives CDR1 ENHRY, CDR2 SYGVKD. V was cut by 4 bases and J by 6 bases, with 7 bases left in between. The CDR3 sequence: CAISAEGNIQYF. As DNA, the CDR3 is TGTGCCATCAGTGCTGAGGGAAACATTCAGTACTTC.

This clonotype was recorded at least ten times. V is TRBV6-5 and J is TRBJ2-1, with TRBD2 identical over 7 bases. Germline lookup yields CDR1 MNHEY and CDR2 SVGAGI. Trimming removed 2 bases from V and 5 bases from J; junction bases left unmatched: 6. This CDR3 is 15 amino acids long. The CDR3 reads CASSYGRGTNNEQFF. The CDR3 nucleotides are TGTGCCAGCAGTTACGGGAGGGGTACAAACAATGAGCAGTTCTTC.

This clonotype was observed many times. V usage is TRBV5-1 and J usage is TRBJ1-6; D gene unclear. Trimming stripped 6 bases from V and 9 bases from J, with 19 bases between. From germline, CDR1 is SGHRS and CDR2 YFSETQ. The CDR3 totals 15 residues. The CDR3 DNA reads as TGCGCCAGCACCCTATCAGCAAGGGTGCTTTCACCCCTCCACTTT. It is translated as CASTLSARVLSPLHF.

This clonotype was observed at least ten times. V is TRBV7-8 and J is TRBJ2-3; the D is unclear. Germline values: CDR1 SGHVS, CDR2 FQNEAQ. There are 16 residues in the CDR3. Between the trimmed V and J ends, which lost 1 base and 5 bases, there was a span of 16 bases. The CDR3 here is CASSLDQPRPGDTQYF. CDR3 nucleotide sequence: TGTGCCAGCAGCTTAGATCAGCCTCGCCCCGGAGATACGCAGTATTTT.

This clonotype was detected many times. The gene calls are TRBV6-2 or TRBV6-3 and TRBJ2-7; no firm D call. Germline CDR1 is MNHEY and CDR2 is SVGEGT. The CDR3 extends over 12 amino acids. Trimming took off 2 bases at V and 5 bases at J, with 7 bases between the two ends. This chain's CDR3 is CASSYGQNEQYV. CDR3 in DNA: TGTGCCAGCAGTTACGGTCAGAACGAGCAGTACGTC.

Many counts were recorded for this clonotype. The chain couples TRBV4-3 to TRBJ2-2, with D hard to call. CDR3 length: 14 residues. Germline assignment: CDR1 LGHNA and CDR2 YSLEER. V lost 2 bases and J 2 bases, leaving 6 bases between the germline ends. The CDR3 loop reads CASSQRSNTGELFF. The CDR3 DNA reads TGCGCCAGCAGCCAAAGGTCCAACACCGGGGAGCTGTTTTTT.

V and J are TRBV11-2 and TRBJ1-2, with a tentative D call TRBD1 (5 bases). This CDR3 has 14 amino acids. V was trimmed by 5 bases and J by 5 bases, leaving 15 bases between them. Germline lookup yields CDR1 SGHAT and CDR2 FQNNGV. The chain's CDR3 is CASSRPPQGYGYTF. CDR3 coding DNA: TGTGCCAGCAGCCGCCCCCCGCAGGGTTATGGCTACACCTTC.

This clonotype was counted many times. V gene TRBV7-9 combines with J gene TRBJ2-1; 14 positions match TRBD2. The CDR3 is made up of 15 amino acids. Germline assignment: CDR1 SEHNR and CDR2 FQNEAQ (reference sequence). Trimming at V came to 4 bases and at J to 8 bases, leaving 4 bases not matched to a gene. The CDR3, as DNA: TGTGCCAGCAGCTACCGACTAGCGGGGGGGGATGAGCAGTTCTTC. Protein: CASSYRLAGGDEQFF.

This clonotype was observed a single time. A read error is possible here, since a much larger clone lies one base away. V and J are TRBV5-1 and TRBJ2-1; possibly TRBD2 for D (7 bases). Germline lookup yields CDR1 SGHRS and CDR2 YFSETQ. This CDR3 spans 16 amino acids. CDR3 residues: CVSSLGAGKGDNEQFF. In nucleotides, the CDR3 is TGCGTCAGCAGCTTGGGAGCGGGGAAGGGGGACAATGAGCAGTTCTTC.

This clonotype was counted many times. The chain joins TRBV7-2 to TRBJ2-3, with D hard to call. This CDR3 spans 13 amino acids. CDR1 is SGHTA, CDR2 FQGNSA, per germline. V was shortened by 3 bases and J by 5 bases, with 9 bases between the two germline ends. CDR3 bases: TGTGCCAGCAGCTTGAATAGGAAAGATACGCAGTATTTT. This encodes CASSLNRKDTQYF.

This clonotype was seen many times. V and J are TRBV28 and TRBJ2-5, with 9 bases lining up with TRBD1. This CDR3 is built from 15 residues. The V segment lost 7 bases and the J segment 6 bases; nucleotides outside the gene matches: 12. Germline V gene lookup returns CDR1 MDHEN and CDR2 SYDVKM. Here the CDR3 reads CASINRGLGHKTQYF. CDR3 DNA: TGTGCCAGCATAAACAGGGGGCTTGGCCACAAGACCCAGTACTTC.

This clonotype was recorded many times. The chain joins TRBV5-1 to TRBJ2-1; D unresolved. The germline gives CDR1 SGHRS, CDR2 YFSETQ. The V end was cut by 0 bases, the J end by 7 bases, with 11 bases between. CDR3 length: 14 residues. CDR3 nucleotide sequence: TGCGCCAGCAGCTTGGGTGCGCAGCAGAATGAGCAGTTCTTC. It is translated as CASSLGAQQNEQFF.

This clonotype has ten or more counts. The chain has TRBV5-5 and TRBJ1-1; D may be TRBD1 (5 bases). The CDR3 spans 15 residues. V was trimmed by 4 bases and J by 1 base, leaving 14 bases between them. Germline CDR1 reads SGHKS; CDR2 reads YYEKEE (reference sequence). The DNA of the CDR3 is TGTGCCAGCAGCCCGGTGGGGGTAGGGAACACTGAAGCTTTCTTT. Its protein product is CASSPVGVGNTEAFF.

In its sample, this clonotype was seen a few times. The V gene is TRBV23-1, the J gene TRBJ2-3, with TRBD2 matching 11 bases. TRBV23-1 is reported as an ORF; its role is uncertain. CDR3 length: 19 amino acids. The J segment lost 2 bases and the V segment lost 0 bases, leaving 10 bases of the junction unmatched. Written as DNA, the CDR3 is TGCGCCAGCAGTCAATCCCCCGAACTAGCGGGGGCTCTCACAGATACGCAGTATTTT. Its translation: CASSQSPELAGALTDTQYF.

The sample holds many counts of this clonotype. The V call is TRBV29-1, the J call TRBJ1-5, with D possibly matching TRBD1 (5 bases). This CDR3 contains 13 residues. With 1 base removed from V and 4 bases from J, the gap between germline ends came to 8 bases. From germline, CDR1 is SQVTM and CDR2 ANQGSEA. CDR3 in DNA: TGCAGCGTTGAAGGGGGCGCAAATCAGCCCCAGCATTTT. Protein: CSVEGGANQPQHF.

This clonotype was recorded many times. The V call is TRBV10-3, the J call TRBJ2-1; 11 positions agree with TRBD2. The V segment lost 5 bases and the J segment 3 bases; nucleotides outside the gene matches: 6. Per germline, CDR1 ENHRY and CDR2 SYGVKD. CDR3 length: 16 amino acids. The CDR3 region is CAISSGTSGVYNEQFF. For the CDR3, the DNA is TGTGCCATCAGTTCAGGGACTAGCGGAGTCTACAATGAGCAGTTCTTC.

Ten or more counts support this clonotype. The V gene is TRBV6-5, the J gene TRBJ2-3; D remains ambiguous. Trimming stripped 7 bases from V and 7 bases from J, with 12 bases between. The germline V gene has CDR1 MNHEY and CDR2 SVGAGI. CDR3 length: 12 amino acids. DNA of the CDR3: TGTGCCAGCAAGAGCAGATACAATACGCAGTATTTT. This gives the protein CASKSRYNTQYF.

This clonotype has at least ten counts. This rearrangement joins TRBV5-1 to TRBJ2-1; D not resolved. Germline lookup yields CDR1 SGHRS and CDR2 YFSETQ. Between the trimmed V and J ends, which lost 2 bases and 7 bases, there was a span of 16 bases. This CDR3 region has 15 residues. The CDR3 sequence is CASSLGPQAGNEQFF. CDR3 sequence (DNA): TGCGCCAGCAGCTTAGGCCCCCAGGCCGGGAATGAGCAGTTCTTC.

Concerning this clonotype: It may be a read error: a sequence one base away is much more abundant. The chain joins TRBV5-4 to TRBJ1-5; D unresolved. This CDR3 is 12 amino acids long. Trimming took off 6 bases at V and 5 bases at J, with 9 bases between the two ends. Germline V gene sequence: CDR1 SGHNT, CDR2 YYREEE (reference sequence). In nucleotides, the CDR3 is TGTGCCAGCACCCATGACGATCAGCCCCAGCATTTT. Translation gives CASTHDDQPQHF.